The sequence of this T cell receptor (beta chain) was determined in a study of control samples from healthy donors and cancer patients. CDR3 length: 15 residues. Only in-frame clones appear in the TCRdb table, and some are missing; sequencing was by immunoSEQ multiplex PCR. The table records about 160,000 clones, about 87% of them present only once. This clone was seen a single time. The chain links TRBV21-1 to TRBJ1-3; TRBD1 is taken as the D call from the table, unchecked against the DNA. TRBV21-1 is designated a pseudogene. The sequenced sample consisted of blood. This clonotype originated in a man aged 25-45 years in good health. This CDR3 is CASSRGQLSGNTIYF. The CDR3, as DNA: TGTGCCAGCAGCAGAGGACAGCTCTCTGGAAACACCATATATTTT.